This T cell receptor (beta chain) was captured by sequencing in a study of T cell responses to AZD1222 COVID-19 vaccine. In the study overall: It was second doses at about 4 or about 12 weeks that were pooled.

This clone was counted a few times. Its antigen is not identified. Repertoires were generated with immunoSEQ multiplex PCR, while TCRdb's copy carries only in-frame clones and drops some. In the table there are approximately 170,000 clones, 91% of which are singletons. CDR1 is MNHEY and CDR2 is SVGAGI in the germline V gene. The CDR3 runs to 11 residues. V lost 4 bases and J 9 bases, leaving 7 bases between the germline ends. Findings of the study overall: Vaccine-associated CD4 TCRs ranged over spike, dominating at 160-218 and 743-854. Two doses of AZD1222 preceded a rise in Spike-specific TCR breadth and depth. White British people made up most donors, females outnumbered males, and clonal diversity was possibly underestimated.

Specimen: peripheral blood, collected on day 0 of AZD1222 vaccination. This receptor was obtained from an adult in good health. The genes are TRBV6-5 and TRBJ2-1; D gene unclear. For the CDR3, the DNA is TGTGCCAGCAGTTCCCCGATTGAGCAGTTCTTC. Translation gives CASSSPIEQFF.